A single sample gave rise to the 22 T cell receptor beta chains below, sequenced in a study of blood T cells in healthy people across ages. A sample-barcoded 5' primer and a J-beta primer mix were used in a second PCR of about 6 to 12 cycles. TCRdb itself ran the 5' RACE reads through MiXCR, one entry per CDR3 protein. Here the sample spans 1.8 million or so distinct CDR3 sequences, more than 35% being singletons. The specimen was blood. These receptor sequences come from a human donor in good health.

This clonotype was observed a few times. Germline and junction disagree at one end, which may indicate a read error. The V and J genes are TRBV14 and TRBJ2-1, with D possibly TRBD1 on 6 matching bases. This CDR3 is built from 16 residues. Germline CDR1 is SGHDN and CDR2 is FVKESK. CDR3 sequence: CACSQDLGHTYNEQFF. The CDR3 DNA follows: TGTGCCTGCAGCCAAGACTTGGGACATACCTACAATGAGCAGTTCTTC.

Concerning this clonotype: Because the CDR3 is missing its conserved closing phenylalanine or tryptophan, this is likely a read error. This sequence joins TRBV4-1 and TRBJ1-2; 8 bases are a match to TRBD1. The J segment lost 2 bases and the V segment lost 4 bases, leaving 6 bases of the junction unmatched. The CDR3 totals 15 residues. Looked up from germline, CDR1 is MGHRA and CDR2 is YSYEKL. CDR3: CASSRRQGRNYGYTC. Written as DNA, the CDR3 is TGCGCCAGCAGCCGCAGACAGGGGCGGAACTATGGCTACACCTGC.

This clonotype was seen only a few times. This sequence joins TRBV7-9 and TRBJ2-7, with a tentative D call TRBD2 (8 bases). Germline CDR1 is SEHNR and CDR2 is FQNEAQ (reference sequence). This CDR3 contains 13 residues. Trimming stripped 10 bases from V and 4 bases from J, with 17 bases between. The chain's CDR3 is CATGGDSRYEQYF. CDR3 coding DNA: TGTGCCACCGGGGGGGACAGCCGATACGAGCAGTACTTC.

This clonotype was seen a few times. The rearrangement uses TRBV20-1 and TRBJ1-4, with 8 bases identical to TRBD1. This CDR3 has 18 residues. Trimming took 3 bases from V and 7 from J; bases not matched to a gene: 19. Germline loops: CDR1 DFQATT, CDR2 SNEGSKA (reference sequence). The chain's CDR3 is CSASHQGTGPFMIEKLFF. CDR3 bases: TGCAGTGCTAGCCACCAGGGGACAGGCCCTTTCATGATTGAAAAACTGTTTTTT.

This sequence joins TRBV6-2 or TRBV6-3 and TRBJ2-5, with 7 bases identical to TRBD2. CDR3 size: 14 residues. The germline gives CDR1 MNHEY, CDR2 SVGEGT. With 2 bases clipped from V and 3 bases from J, the junction kept 3 bases outside the gene matches. The CDR3 reads CASSYVGLKETQYF. The CDR3 DNA follows: TGTGCCAGCAGTTACGTGGGACTAAAAGAGACCCAGTACTTC.

This rearrangement joins TRBV7-2 to TRBJ2-1; 11 bases line up with TRBD2. Germline CDR1 and CDR2: SGHTA and FQGNSA. V gave up 5 bases and J gave up 7 bases; unmatched junction bases: 10. This CDR3 has 16 residues. The CDR3 DNA is TGTGCCAGCAGCCGTAACCCCGGGACTAGCGGTAATGAGCAGTTCTTC. Its protein product is CASSRNPGTSGNEQFF.

The table lists this clonotype with a few counts. The chain joins TRBV11-2 to TRBJ1-1; 8 bases are a match to TRBD1. The CDR3 is made up of 15 amino acids. Losses at the gene ends were 6 bases for V and 1 base for J; bases not matched to a gene: 7. Per the germline V gene, CDR1 is SGHAT and CDR2 is FQNNGV. This chain's CDR3 is CASRELRGRNTEAFF. The DNA for the CDR3 is TGTGCCAGCAGGGAACTCAGGGGGCGGAACACTGAAGCTTTCTTT.

The V gene is TRBV6-5, the J gene TRBJ2-7; 8 bases are a match to TRBD1. The junction had 6 bases not matched to a gene; V was cut back by 6 bases and J by 5 bases. The CDR3 loop spans 13 amino acids. The germline CDR1 and CDR2 sequences are MNHEY and SVGAGI. CDR3 residues: CASRFTGGDEQYF. In nucleotides, the CDR3 is TGTGCCAGCAGGTTTACAGGGGGTGACGAGCAGTACTTC.

This clonotype was counted only a few times. The rearrangement joins TRBV20-1 to TRBJ1-5; the match to TRBD1 covers 11 bases. The CDR3 contains 15 residues. From germline, CDR1 is DFQATT and CDR2 SNEGSKA (reference sequence). With V trimmed by 5 bases and J by 4 bases, 7 bases remained unmatched. Written as DNA, the CDR3 is TGCAGTGCTCTCTCGGGGACAGGGGGAAATCAGCCCCAGCATTTT. Protein: CSALSGTGGNQPQHF.

The chain employs TRBV3-1 and TRBJ2-1; 7 nucleotides align to TRBD1. V lost 6 bases, J lost 0 bases, and 11 bases stayed unmatched. The CDR3 runs 17 residues. Germline CDR1 reads LGHDT; CDR2 reads YNNKEL (reference sequence). The chain's CDR3 is CASSGRQGQLSYNEQFF. In DNA form, the CDR3 reads TGTGCCAGCAGTGGACGACAGGGACAACTCTCCTACAATGAGCAGTTCTTC.

This clonotype was seen repeatedly, ten times or more. The chain carries TRBV6-2 or TRBV6-3 and TRBJ2-3, with a weak D call TRBD1 (6 bases). CDR1 and CDR2 (germline): MNHEY, SVGEGT. The CDR3 contains 12 residues. The V gene lost 8 bases and the J gene lost 0 bases, with 6 bases spanning the gap. CDR3 nucleotide sequence: TGTGCCAGCGGACAGAGCACAGATACGCAGTATTTT. It translates to CASGQSTDTQYF.

The chain links TRBV5-1 to TRBJ1-2, with 11 bases identical to TRBD1. The CDR3 is 17 residues long. Germline V gene lookup returns CDR1 SGHRS and CDR2 YFSETQ. The junction had 15 bases not matched to a gene; V was cut back by 7 bases and J by 4 bases. This CDR3 is CASSPGQGAREGYGYTF. Here the CDR3 DNA reads TGCGCCAGCTCCCCAGGACAGGGGGCGCGTGAGGGCTATGGCTACACCTTC.

The genes are TRBV6-6 and TRBJ1-2; D is uncertain. The germline V gene has CDR1 MNHNY and CDR2 SVGAGI (reference sequence). The ends were cut back, 7 bases at V and 5 bases at J, with 17 bases in the middle. The CDR3 is 14 amino acids. CDR3 residues: CASKNLPPLYGYTF. In DNA form, the CDR3 reads TGTGCCAGCAAAAACCTACCCCCACTTTATGGCTACACCTTC.

This clonotype came up many times. The J gene is TRBJ1-5, the V gene TRBV6-2 or TRBV6-3; a possible D gene is TRBD1 (6 bases). The CDR3 totals 14 residues. V gave up 6 bases and J gave up 2 bases, with 11 bases separating them. The germline V gene encodes CDR1 MNHEY and CDR2 SVGEGT. The CDR3 DNA is TGTGCCAGCAGAAGGACAGCGGGCAATCAGCCCCAGCATTTT. Translated, it gives CASRRTAGNQPQHF.

The chain uses TRBV25-1 and TRBJ1-5, with TRBD1 matching 11 bases. V was pared by 0 bases and J by 0 bases, with 7 bases of the junction left unmatched. The CDR3 has 19 amino acids. The V gene's germline CDR1 is MGHDK and CDR2 SYGVNS. CDR3 region: CASSEYFGQGAYSNQPQHF. The CDR3 DNA is TGTGCCAGCAGTGAATATTTTGGACAGGGGGCGTATAGCAATCAGCCCCAGCATTTT.

This clonotype was detected a few times. The chain is built from TRBV12-3 or TRBV12-4 and TRBJ2-1; the D gene is possibly TRBD1 (6 bases). CDR3 length: 14 amino acids. V lost 3 bases and J 7 bases, leaving 13 bases between the germline ends. Here the CDR3 DNA reads TGTGCCAGCAGTTTCAGGGGTCCCGCGAATGAGCAGTTCTTC. Translation gives CASSFRGPANEQFF.

This clonotype has only a few counts. One junction end disagrees with the germline gene, perhaps due to a read error. V and J are TRBV4-2 and TRBJ2-3, with TRBD1 matching over 7 bases. The CDR3 is 17 amino acids. Per the germline V gene, CDR1 is LGHNA and CDR2 is YNFKEQ. CDR3 region: CASSQGRTGTFTDTRYF. In DNA form, the CDR3 reads TGTGCCAGCAGCCAAGGGAGGACAGGTACCTTCACAGATACGCGGTATTTT.

V is TRBV20-1 and J is TRBJ2-7, with 7 positions matching TRBD1. The CDR3 covers 14 residues. V was clipped by 0 bases and J by 9 bases; unmatched bases: 11. Germline-derived CDR1 and CDR2 are DFQATT and SNEGSKA (reference sequence). The CDR3 is CSARDPATGPPQYF. CDR3 coding DNA: TGCAGTGCTAGAGATCCCGCGACAGGGCCGCCGCAGTACTTC.

This clonotype appeared many times. The chain employs TRBV12-3 or TRBV12-4 and TRBJ2-1, with 11 bases aligning to TRBD2. Unmatched junction bases numbered 11, after V lost 2 bases and J lost 8 bases. The CDR3 runs 17 residues. The CDR3 region has the DNA TGTGCCAGCAGTTTAATCCTTAGCGGGGGGGCCGGCGATGAGCAGTTCTTC. Its protein is CASSLILSGGAGDEQFF.

This clonotype has only a few counts. The chain has TRBV9 and TRBJ2-3; D remains ambiguous. The germline V gene has CDR1 SGDLS and CDR2 YYNGEE. CDR3 length equals 14 residues. Trimming took 0 bases from V and 2 from J, leaving 7 bases between them. CDR3 sequence: CASSVGPSTDTQYF. In DNA, the CDR3 is TGTGCCAGCAGCGTAGGACCTTCCACAGATACGCAGTATTTT.

The chain links TRBV6-5 to TRBJ2-6; tentative D call: TRBD1 (5 bases). Per the germline V gene, CDR1 is MNHEY and CDR2 is SVGAGI. This CDR3 comprises 15 residues. V was clipped by 2 bases and J by 3 bases, with 8 bases between them. CDR3 protein: CASSYARDGANVLTF. DNA for the CDR3: TGTGCCAGCAGTTACGCCAGGGATGGGGCCAACGTCCTGACTTTC.

This clonotype was counted at least ten times. The rearrangement uses TRBV6-5 and TRBJ2-6; D might be TRBD1 (6 bases). The germline CDR1 and CDR2 sequences are MNHEY and SVGAGI. V was pared by 7 bases and J by 2 bases, with 9 bases between. This CDR3 is 14 amino acids long. CDR3 in amino acids: CASIHRAGANVLTF. For the CDR3, the DNA is TGTGCCAGCATACACAGGGCTGGGGCCAACGTCCTGACTTTC.